The 29 T cell receptor beta chains below all came from one sample that was sequenced in a study of blood T cell repertoires in COVID-19. Sequencing was performed with immunoSEQ multiplex PCR; in TCRdb, only in-frame clones are kept and a portion is missing. This sample carries around 190,000 clones, more than 80% of them seen once, and the ten largest clones take around 9%. The sequenced sample consisted of PBMCs or T cells enriched from blood (not recorded which). These receptors were taken from a man in his forties or fifties who had recovered from COVID-19.

The chain uses TRBV18 and TRBJ1-2; weak D call: TRBD1 (5 bases). CDR1 and CDR2 from the germline V gene are KGHSH and LQKENI. The V and J ends lost 4 bases and 2 bases respectively, with 8 bases between them. The CDR3 covers 13 residues. This chain's CDR3 is CASSLTGNYGYTF. CDR3 sequence (DNA): TGTGCCAGCTCACTAACAGGAAACTATGGCTACACCTTC.

A few counts support this clone. The chain combines TRBV4-1 with TRBJ1-2; D uncertain. This CDR3 region has 15 residues. The germline V and J ends were trimmed by 3 bases and 4 bases, with 15 bases remaining between them. The V gene's germline CDR1 is MGHRA and CDR2 YSYEKL. The CDR3 sequence is CASSHLGREGYGYTF. CDR3 in DNA: TGCGCCAGCAGCCATCTCGGGAGGGAAGGCTATGGCTACACCTTC.

This clone was counted only a few times. The V gene is TRBV5-1, the J gene TRBJ2-5; D call uncertain. CDR3 length equals 12 residues. Germline V gives CDR1 SGHRS, CDR2 YFSETQ. V dropped 5 bases and J dropped 4 bases, with 9 bases sitting between them. CDR3 amino acids: CASSHPGETQYF. As DNA, the CDR3 is TGCGCCAGCAGTCACCCCGGAGAGACCCAGTACTTC. The full variable domain, in which reference TRBV5-1 and TRBJ2-5 provide the parts outside the CDR3, is KAGVTQTPRYLIKTRGQQVTLSCSPISGHRSVSWYQQTPGQGLQFLFEYFSETQRNKGNFPGRFSGRQFSNSRSEMNVSTLELGDSALYLCASSHPGETQYFGPGTRLLVL.

This chain connects TRBV19 to TRBJ2-7; 9 bases map to TRBD1. V lost 8 bases, J lost 4 bases, and 6 bases stayed unmatched. Germline CDR1 reads LNHDA; CDR2 reads SQIVND (reference sequence). The CDR3 covers 13 residues. For the CDR3, the DNA is TGTGCCAGTGCCAGGGGACAGGGATACGAGCAGTACTTC. This codes for CASARGQGYEQYF.

This chain links TRBV7-2 with TRBJ2-2; D is uncertain. V dropped 2 bases and J dropped 5 bases, with 3 bases sitting between them. Germline values: CDR1 SGHTA, CDR2 FQGNSA. This CDR3 is built from 12 residues. In DNA, the CDR3 is TGTGCCAGCAGCTTATCGACCGGGGAGCTGTTTTTT. Protein sequence: CASSLSTGELFF. Combining the CDR3 with reference TRBV7-2 and TRBJ2-2 gives the whole variable domain GAGVSQSPSNKVTEKGKDVELRCDPISGHTALYWYRQSLGQGLEFLIYFQGNSAPDKSGLPSDRFSAERTGGSVSTLTIQRTQQEDSAVYLCASSLSTGELFFGEGSRLTVL.

The rearrangement uses TRBV2 and TRBJ2-5, with 12 bases lining up with TRBD2. From germline, CDR1 is SNHLY and CDR2 FYNNEI. V was pared by 6 bases and J by 4 bases, with 6 bases of the junction left unmatched. CDR3 length: 15 residues. CDR3 region: CASREGLAGTETQYF. The CDR3 bases are TGTGCCAGCAGGGAGGGACTAGCGGGCACAGAGACCCAGTACTTC.

The chain uses TRBV6-5 and TRBJ2-7, with D uncertain. This CDR3 spans 13 amino acids. Germline lookup yields CDR1 MNHEY and CDR2 SVGAGI. V dropped 3 bases and J dropped 6 bases, with 12 bases sitting between them. This chain's CDR3 is CASSYTPTGEQYF. DNA for the CDR3: TGTGCCAGCAGTTATACCCCGACGGGCGAGCAGTACTTC.

This clone was seen many times. V and J are TRBV30 and TRBJ2-5; TRBD1 might be the D (5 bases). Germline values: CDR1 GTSNPN, CDR2 SVGIG (reference sequence). The CDR3 is made up of 15 amino acids. Between the trimmed V and J ends, which lost 2 bases and 3 bases, there was a span of 16 bases. The CDR3 DNA reads TGTGCCTGGAGTCCACCTCGCAGGGCTAAAGAGACCCAGTACTTC. Translating it yields CAWSPPRRAKETQYF.

The genes are TRBV7-8 and TRBJ2-3; D perhaps matches TRBD2 (7 bases). This CDR3 is built from 13 residues. Germline V CDR1 and CDR2: SGHVS, FQNEAQ. V shed 6 bases and J shed 7 bases, with 14 bases lying between them. The CDR3, as DNA: TGTGCCAGCAGGGTAGGGGGGGGTAATACGCAGTATTTT. This codes for CASRVGGGNTQYF.

The chain couples TRBV7-9 to TRBJ2-3; possible D gene TRBD1, 6 bases. Per the germline V gene, CDR1 is SEHNR and CDR2 is FQNEAQ (reference sequence). The CDR3 is made up of 17 amino acids. The V gene lost 5 bases and the J gene lost 2 bases, with 20 bases spanning the gap. The DNA for the CDR3 is TGTGCCAGCAGCCCAGGGGTTCAGGCGGCATACACAGATACGCAGTATTTT. It specifies CASSPGVQAAYTDTQYF.

This chain links TRBV27 with TRBJ1-1; TRBD1 agrees at 8 bases. Germline CDR1 is MNHEY and CDR2 is SMNVEV (reference sequence). This CDR3 is 12 amino acids long. Germline trimming cut 4 bases from V and 8 bases from J; bases unmatched to any gene: 3. The CDR3 here is CASSSRTGEAFF. CDR3 sequence (DNA): TGTGCCAGCAGTTCCCGGACAGGGGAAGCTTTCTTT.

V and J are TRBV5-1 and TRBJ2-3; the match to TRBD2 covers 8 bases. This CDR3 region has 16 residues. J lost 6 bases, V lost 0 bases, and 9 bases had no gene match. CDR1 is SGHRS and CDR2 is YFSETQ in the germline V gene. DNA for the CDR3: TGCGCCAGCAGCTTGGGGGCGTCGGGACTAGGGGATACGCAGTATTTT. This encodes CASSLGASGLGDTQYF. Full variable domain (rest looked up from reference TRBV5-1 and TRBJ2-3): KAGVTQTPRYLIKTRGQQVTLSCSPISGHRSVSWYQQTPGQGLQFLFEYFSETQRNKGNFPGRFSGRQFSNSRSEMNVSTLELGDSALYLCASSLGASGLGDTQYFGPGTRLTVL.

This chain connects TRBV12-5 to TRBJ2-7, with D perhaps TRBD2 (5 bases). The germline V and J ends were trimmed by 3 bases and 5 bases, with 14 bases remaining between them. The germline V gene has CDR1 LGHNT and CDR2 FRNRAP. The CDR3 loop spans 14 amino acids. The CDR3 sequence is CASGLGGYLNEQYF. CDR3 nucleotide sequence: TGTGCTAGTGGTTTAGGCGGGTACTTAAACGAGCAGTACTTC.

The chain recombines TRBV3-1 (or the pseudogene TRBV3-2) with TRBJ2-2, with TRBD2 identical over 8 bases. Looked up from germline, CDR1 is LGHDT and CDR2 is YNNKEL (reference sequence). This CDR3 region has 16 residues. Trimming removed 4 bases from V and 5 bases from J; junction bases left unmatched: 9. In nucleotides, the CDR3 is TGTGCCAGCAGCCTTACCACGGGAGGGCGGACCGGGGAGCTGTTTTTT. Translated: CASSLTTGGRTGELFF.

The chain recombines TRBV2 with TRBJ1-2; D might be TRBD1 (6 bases). CDR1 and CDR2 (germline): SNHLY, FYNNEI. Trimming took off 10 bases at V and 5 bases at J, with 17 bases between the two ends. This CDR3 spans 13 amino acids. CDR3 region: CAIESGGQYGYTF. CDR3 DNA: TGTGCCATCGAATCTGGGGGCCAGTATGGCTACACCTTC.

This clone showed up just once. The V gene is TRBV4-2, the J gene TRBJ2-2, with TRBD2 identical over 7 bases. The V segment lost 0 bases and the J segment 6 bases; nucleotides outside the gene matches: 10. The CDR3 extends over 17 amino acids. Germline loops: CDR1 LGHNA, CDR2 YNFKEQ. Here the CDR3 DNA reads TGTGCCAGCAGCCAAGAGAATACGAGGGAGGGCTCCGGGGAGCTGTTTTTT. Protein sequence: CASSQENTREGSGELFF.

This clone was counted ten times or more. CDR3 sequence reads: CASSRGGYEQYF. The CDR3, as DNA: TGTGCCAGCAGCCGGGGAGGTTACGAGCAGTACTTC. The V and J genes are TRBV7-9 and TRBJ2-7, with D tentatively TRBD2 (6 bases). Germline V gene sequence: CDR1 SEHNR, CDR2 FQNEAQ (reference sequence). The CDR3 contains 12 residues. V was clipped by 5 bases and J by 4 bases, with 9 bases between them.

Concerning this clone itself: The same CDR3 can be traced to other DNA sequences in this sample. The chain recombines TRBV5-1 with TRBJ1-4; a possible D gene is TRBD1 (5 bases). The V gene lost 0 bases and the J gene lost 8 bases, with 11 bases spanning the gap. CDR3 length: 14 amino acids. Germline lookup yields CDR1 SGHRS and CDR2 YFSETQ. Here the CDR3 reads CASSLGQSGEKLFF. In DNA form, the CDR3 reads TGCGCCAGCAGCTTGGGACAGTCCGGGGAAAAACTGTTTTTT. Full variable domain (missing parts from reference TRBV5-1 and TRBJ1-4): KAGVTQTPRYLIKTRGQQVTLSCSPISGHRSVSWYQQTPGQGLQFLFEYFSETQRNKGNFPGRFSGRQFSNSRSEMNVSTLELGDSALYLCASSLGQSGEKLFFGSGTQLSVL.

This sequence joins TRBV24-1 and TRBJ1-1, with D maybe TRBD1 (6 bases). Looked up from germline, CDR1 is KGHDR and CDR2 is SFDVKD. V was shortened by 7 bases and J by 1 base, with 12 bases between the two germline ends. The CDR3 totals 14 residues. CDR3: CATRGGDKNTEAFF. CDR3 nucleotides: TGTGCCACCAGAGGGGGAGATAAGAACACTGAAGCTTTCTTT.

This sequence joins TRBV10-3 and TRBJ2-3; a weak D match, TRBD2 (5 bases). Germline V CDR1 and CDR2: ENHRY, SYGVKD. The CDR3 loop spans 13 amino acids. V lost 0 bases and J 4 bases, leaving 5 bases between the germline ends. CDR3 region: CAISESSADTQYF. CDR3 sequence (DNA): TGTGCCATCAGTGAGTCTAGCGCAGATACGCAGTATTTT.

The V and J genes are TRBV7-8 and TRBJ1-2, with a tentative D call TRBD1 (5 bases). Trimming removed 5 bases at V and 8 bases at J, with 12 bases between. The CDR3 loop spans 12 amino acids. Germline CDR1 is SGHVS and CDR2 is FQNEAQ. The CDR3 is CASSRAGDGYTF. CDR3 coding DNA: TGTGCCAGCAGCCGGGCGGGGGACGGCTACACCTTC.

The chain recombines TRBV28 with TRBJ2-3; TRBD2 is a possible D gene (7 bases). CDR1 and CDR2 from the germline V gene are MDHEN and SYDVKM. This CDR3 region has 16 residues. With 8 bases removed from V and 1 base from J, the gap between germline ends came to 19 bases. CDR3 in amino acids: CASSEGGRLRTDTQYF. The CDR3 nucleotides read TGTGCCAGCTCCGAGGGGGGGCGGTTGCGCACAGATACGCAGTATTTT.

The chain joins TRBV30 to TRBJ2-7; D not certain. The germline gives CDR1 GTSNPN, CDR2 SVGIG (reference sequence). The V and J ends lost 2 bases and 7 bases respectively, with 18 bases between them. The CDR3 sequence is 14 residues long. The CDR3 protein is CAWSPPIVQREQYF. CDR3 DNA: TGTGCCTGGAGTCCACCTATAGTCCAACGGGAGCAGTACTTC.

Notes on this clone: Other DNA sequences of this sample code for an identical CDR3. The chain has TRBV2 and TRBJ1-1, with D maybe TRBD1 (6 bases). V was cut by 4 bases and J by 2 bases, with 8 bases left in between. Germline-derived CDR1 and CDR2 are SNHLY and FYNNEI. The CDR3 has 13 amino acids. The CDR3 reads CASSVQGNTEAFF. CDR3 DNA sequence: TGTGCCAGCAGTGTACAGGGAAACACTGAAGCTTTCTTT.

The chain combines TRBV2 with TRBJ2-2; D is ambiguous. CDR1 and CDR2 from the germline V gene are SNHLY and FYNNEI. The CDR3 is made up of 11 amino acids. The germline V and J ends were trimmed by 6 bases and 6 bases, with 5 bases remaining between them. The CDR3 DNA reads as TGTGCCAGCAGATATCCCGGGGAGCTGTTTTTT. It specifies CASRYPGELFF.

This chain joins TRBV4-1 and TRBJ2-3; 9 bases match TRBD1. Germline V lookup: CDR1 MGHRA, CDR2 YSYEKL. The CDR3 sequence is 16 residues long. J lost 6 bases, V lost 0 bases, and 7 bases had no gene match. CDR3 DNA: TGCGCCAGCAGCCAAGAAGGGACAGGGACCTTGGATACGCAGTATTTT. This sequence encodes CASSQEGTGTLDTQYF.

The rearrangement uses TRBV18 and TRBJ1-4, with unresolved D. CDR3 size: 16 residues. Trimming removed 4 bases from V and 7 bases from J, with 19 bases in between. Germline CDR1 KGHSH, CDR2 LQKENI. CDR3 sequence reads: CASSQFNPGMGEKLFF. The DNA of the CDR3 is TGTGCCAGCTCACAGTTTAATCCGGGGATGGGTGAAAAACTGTTTTTT.

This chain uses TRBV6-6 with TRBJ1-2; no reliable D call. Germline V lookup: CDR1 MNHNY, CDR2 SVGAGI (reference sequence). Deletions cut 2 bases from V and 2 bases from J, with 9 bases between. This CDR3 spans 14 amino acids. CDR3 nucleotides: TGTGCCAGCAGTTACGGGGAGGGCAACTATGGCTACACCTTC. It translates to CASSYGEGNYGYTF.

This clone was observed a handful of times. The J gene is TRBJ1-2, the V gene TRBV29-1, with 8 bases that match TRBD1. The CDR3 sequence is 12 residues long. V lost 4 bases and J lost 6; bases outside the gene matches: 4. CDR1 and CDR2 from the germline V gene are SQVTM and ANQGSEA. CDR3: CSVAVTGDGYTF. CDR3 sequence (DNA): TGCAGCGTTGCCGTGACAGGGGATGGCTACACCTTC.